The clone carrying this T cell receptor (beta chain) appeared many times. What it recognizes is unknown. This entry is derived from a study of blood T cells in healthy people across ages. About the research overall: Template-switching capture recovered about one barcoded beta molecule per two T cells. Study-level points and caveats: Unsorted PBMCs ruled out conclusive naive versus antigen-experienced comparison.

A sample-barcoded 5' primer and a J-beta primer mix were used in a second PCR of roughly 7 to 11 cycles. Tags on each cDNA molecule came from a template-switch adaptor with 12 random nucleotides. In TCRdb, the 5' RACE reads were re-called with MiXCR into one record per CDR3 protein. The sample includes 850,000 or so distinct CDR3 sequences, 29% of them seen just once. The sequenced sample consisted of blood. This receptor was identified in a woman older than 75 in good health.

CDR3 bases: TGTGCCAGCAGCGGGGAGGGGGGCAAATCCATATACGAGCAGTACTTC. It codes for CASSGEGGKSIYEQYF. This rearrangement joins TRBV7-2 to TRBJ2-7; D might be TRBD2 (7 bases). Trimming left V 5 bases short and J 4 bases short, with 21 bases between. This CDR3 comprises 16 residues. Germline CDR1 SGHTA, CDR2 FQGNSA.